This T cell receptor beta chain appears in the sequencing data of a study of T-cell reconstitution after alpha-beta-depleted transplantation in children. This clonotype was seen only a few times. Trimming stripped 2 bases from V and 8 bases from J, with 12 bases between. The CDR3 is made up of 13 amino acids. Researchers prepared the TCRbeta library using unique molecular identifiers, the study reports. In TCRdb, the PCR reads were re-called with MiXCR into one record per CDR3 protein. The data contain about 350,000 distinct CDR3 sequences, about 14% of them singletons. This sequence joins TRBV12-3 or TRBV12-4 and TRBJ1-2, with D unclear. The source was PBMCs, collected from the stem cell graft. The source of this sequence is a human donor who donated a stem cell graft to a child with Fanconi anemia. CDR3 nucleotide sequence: TGTGCCAGCAGTTTATCCGTGGGTCGGGGCTACACCTTC. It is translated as CASSLSVGRGYTF.